This T cell receptor beta chain was documented in a study of cytomegalovirus exposure and HLA in healthy donors. Overall study: There were 350 to 400 genotyped donors. Of these, roughly 82% fell in the genetic ancestry cluster associated with self-reported Caucasian donors. Findings and caveats of the study: Later analysis demonstrated an association between a missense DCLRE1C variant and TCR beta V- and J-gene trimming. Per a later analysis, HLA-associated TCR beta chains showed more clonal expansion than other, equally common TCR beta chains.

The CDR3 contains 17 residues. Germline lookup yields CDR1 KGHSH and CDR2 LQKENI. Between the trimmed V and J ends, which lost 2 bases and 2 bases, there was a span of 18 bases. The study ran its PCR with 60 Vbeta and 13 Jbeta primers. Per the original data handling: Later, 75 million to 100 million unique TCR beta chains were counted in an analysis, and 10 million to 12 million of them were shared. The table came from immunoSEQ multiplex PCR; TCRdb's copy has only in-frame clones and leaves some out. V and J calls and clone size follow that table, whereas D and trimming were derived from the DNA. The specimen's table records under 95,000 clones. A note on this clone: Its antigen is unidentified.

The sequence came from a female donor in good health and CMV-seropositive. Sequenced sample: PBMCs. The chain combines TRBV18 with TRBJ2-5, with a possible D match to TRBD2 (6 bases). The CDR3: CASSPGVPGSSQETQYF. For the CDR3, the DNA is TGTGCCAGCTCACCAGGAGTTCCCGGGAGTAGTCAAGAGACCCAGTACTTC.